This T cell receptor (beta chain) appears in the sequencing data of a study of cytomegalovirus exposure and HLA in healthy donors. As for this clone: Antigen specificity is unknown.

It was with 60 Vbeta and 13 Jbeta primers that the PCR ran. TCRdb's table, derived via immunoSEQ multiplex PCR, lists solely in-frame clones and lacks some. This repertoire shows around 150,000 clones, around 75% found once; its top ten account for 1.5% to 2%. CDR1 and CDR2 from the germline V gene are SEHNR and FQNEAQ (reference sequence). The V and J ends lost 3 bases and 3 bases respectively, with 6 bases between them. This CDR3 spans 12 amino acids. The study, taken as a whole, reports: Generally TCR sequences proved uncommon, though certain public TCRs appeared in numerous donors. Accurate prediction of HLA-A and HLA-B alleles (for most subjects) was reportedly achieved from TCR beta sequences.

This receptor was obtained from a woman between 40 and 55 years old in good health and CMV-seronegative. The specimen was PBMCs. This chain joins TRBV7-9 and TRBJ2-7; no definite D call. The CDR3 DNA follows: TGTGCCAGCAGCTTCTCCAGCTACGAGCAGTACTTC. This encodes CASSFSSYEQYF. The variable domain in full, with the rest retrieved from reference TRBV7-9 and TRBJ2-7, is DTGVSQNPRHKITKRGQNVTFRCDPISEHNRLYWYRQTLGQGPEFLTYFQNEAQLEKSRLLSDRFSAERPKGSFSTLEIQRTEQGDSAMYLCASSFSSYEQYFGPGTRLTVT.